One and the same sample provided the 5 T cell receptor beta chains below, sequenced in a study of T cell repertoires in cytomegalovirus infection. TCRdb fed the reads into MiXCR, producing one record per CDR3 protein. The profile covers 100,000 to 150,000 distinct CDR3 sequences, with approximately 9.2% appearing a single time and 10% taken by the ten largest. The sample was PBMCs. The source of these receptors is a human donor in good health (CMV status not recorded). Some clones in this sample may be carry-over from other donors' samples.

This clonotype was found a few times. CDR3: CSVRPNPGQIAGGELFF. The DNA for the CDR3 is TGCAGCGTCCGCCCCAACCCGGGACAAATTGCGGGCGGGGAGCTGTTTTTT. The chain couples TRBV29-1 to TRBJ2-2, with a possible D match to TRBD1 (6 bases). V was clipped by 6 bases and J by 7 bases, with 27 bases between them. The CDR3 consists of 17 residues. Germline CDR1 reads SQVTM; CDR2 reads ANQGSEA.

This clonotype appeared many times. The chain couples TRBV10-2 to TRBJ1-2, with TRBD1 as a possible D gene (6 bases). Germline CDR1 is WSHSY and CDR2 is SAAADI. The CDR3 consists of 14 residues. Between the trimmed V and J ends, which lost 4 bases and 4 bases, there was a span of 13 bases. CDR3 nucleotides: TGCGCCAGCAGTGGGGGGGCTGAGGGCTATGGCTACACCTTC. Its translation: CASSGGAEGYGYTF.

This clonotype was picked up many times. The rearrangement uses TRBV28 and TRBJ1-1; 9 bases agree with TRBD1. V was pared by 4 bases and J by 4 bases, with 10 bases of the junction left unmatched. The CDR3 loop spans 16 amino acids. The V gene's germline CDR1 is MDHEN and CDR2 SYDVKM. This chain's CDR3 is CASSSSGTGIGTEAFF. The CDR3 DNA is TGTGCCAGCAGTTCCTCCGGGACAGGGATTGGCACTGAAGCTTTCTTT. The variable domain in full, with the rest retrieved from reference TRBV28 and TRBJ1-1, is DVKVTQSSRYLVKRTGEKVFLECVQDMDHENMFWYRQDPGLGLRLIYFSYDVKMKEKGDIPEGYSVSREKKERFSLILESASTNQTSMYLCASSSSGTGIGTEAFFGQGTRLTVV.

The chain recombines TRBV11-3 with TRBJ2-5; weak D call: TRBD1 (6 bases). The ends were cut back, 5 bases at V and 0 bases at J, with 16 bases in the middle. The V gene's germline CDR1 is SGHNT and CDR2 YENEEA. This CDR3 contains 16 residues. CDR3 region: CASSPGMGADQETQYF. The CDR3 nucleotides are TGTGCCAGCAGCCCGGGAATGGGGGCAGACCAAGAGACCCAGTACTTC.

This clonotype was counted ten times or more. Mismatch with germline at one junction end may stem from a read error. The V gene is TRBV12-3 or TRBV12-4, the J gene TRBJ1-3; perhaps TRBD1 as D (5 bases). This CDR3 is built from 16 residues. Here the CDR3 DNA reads TGTGCCAGCACTTTACGTAAAGGGACCACTGGAAACACCATATATTTT. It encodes CASTLRKGTTGNTIYF.